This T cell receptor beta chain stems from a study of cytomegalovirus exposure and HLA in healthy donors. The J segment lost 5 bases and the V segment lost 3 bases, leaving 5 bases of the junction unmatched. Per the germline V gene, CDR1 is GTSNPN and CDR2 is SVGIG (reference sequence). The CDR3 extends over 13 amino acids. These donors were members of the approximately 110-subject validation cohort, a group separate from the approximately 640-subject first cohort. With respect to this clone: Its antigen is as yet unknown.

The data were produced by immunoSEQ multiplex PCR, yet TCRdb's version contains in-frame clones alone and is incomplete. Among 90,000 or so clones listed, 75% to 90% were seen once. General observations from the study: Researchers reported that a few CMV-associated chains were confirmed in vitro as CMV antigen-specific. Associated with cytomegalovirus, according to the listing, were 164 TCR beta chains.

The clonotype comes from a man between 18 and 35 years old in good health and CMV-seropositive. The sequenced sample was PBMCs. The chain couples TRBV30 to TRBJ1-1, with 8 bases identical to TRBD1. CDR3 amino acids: CAWRRTGRTEAFF. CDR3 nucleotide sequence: TGTGCCTGGAGACGGACAGGGAGGACTGAAGCTTTCTTT.